A single sample is the source of the 27 T cell receptor beta chains below, sequenced in a study of PD-1 blockade in classical Hodgkin lymphoma (dated by TCRdb to 2018 to 2021). Sample time point, as interpreted from the label and publication: cycle 1 day 1 (C1D1), immediately before nivolumab initiation. Every trial patient had relapsed after autologous stem cell transplantation, and cohorts A, B and C differed in prior brentuximab vedotin exposure. Magnetic negative selection with a Miltenyi CD8+ T cell isolation kit was used to purify CD8+ T cells from thawed PBMCs. The library was built by means of the immunoSEQ multiplex PCR assay. The table was pulled from immuneACCESS by TCRdb, which kept in-frame rearrangements only. Such tables lose some clones; where checked, under half of the loss comes from unresolved V genes, and the rest has no known cause. The sample table lists some 25,000 clones, about 86% of them with a count of one. About 7% of the sample lies in the top ten.

The material sequenced was CD8+ T cells from blood, taken at baseline. The receptor set was obtained from a human donor with classical Hodgkin lymphoma.

The CDR3 reads CSVEESDGYTF. The CDR3 DNA follows: TGCAGCGTTGAAGAATCTGACGGCTACACCTTC. V usage is TRBV29-1 and J usage is TRBJ1-2; D not resolved. The germline V gene has CDR1 SQVTM and CDR2 ANQGSEA. V lost 0 bases and J 8 bases, leaving 7 bases between the germline ends. The length of the CDR3 is 11 residues.

The chain uses TRBV6-6 and TRBJ2-2; TRBD1 might be the D (6 bases). Trimming shortened V by 10 bases and J by 1 base, and 13 bases separated the two germline ends. The CDR3 is 14 amino acids. Germline CDR1 and CDR2: MNHNY and SVGAGI (reference sequence). The CDR3 DNA is TGTGCCACCCTATTGACAGGGAACACCGGGGAGCTGTTTTTT. Translated, it gives CATLLTGNTGELFF.

The genes are TRBV10-1 and TRBJ2-3, with 9 bases that match TRBD2. The junction had 4 bases not matched to a gene; V was cut back by 0 bases and J by 6 bases. The germline V gene has CDR1 WNHNN and CDR2 SYGVQD (reference sequence). The CDR3 totals 15 residues. The CDR3 region has the DNA TGCGCCAGCAGTGAGTCGTCTAGCGGGACTGATACGCAGTATTTT. The encoded protein is CASSESSSGTDTQYF.

The chain combines TRBV5-1 with TRBJ2-7; D gene ambiguous. V was clipped by 4 bases and J by 2 bases, with 10 bases between them. Per the germline V gene, CDR1 is SGHRS and CDR2 is YFSETQ. The CDR3 is made up of 13 amino acids. The CDR3 bases are TGCGCCAGCAGCCGAACGGATACCTACGAGCAGTACTTC. Its translation: CASSRTDTYEQYF.

This clone was seen once. The genes are TRBV7-8 and TRBJ1-2; 11 bases match TRBD1. With V trimmed by 4 bases and J by 3 bases, 4 bases remained unmatched. Germline values: CDR1 SGHVS, CDR2 FQNEAQ. The CDR3 spans 15 residues. The CDR3 protein is CASSYRDRGDYGYTF. CDR3 nucleotides: TGTGCCAGCAGCTATCGGGACAGGGGGGACTATGGCTACACCTTC.

The chain joins TRBV9 to TRBJ1-2; the match to TRBD1 covers 7 bases. Germline V CDR1 and CDR2: SGDLS, YYNGEE. This CDR3 region has 14 residues. With 3 bases clipped from V and 4 bases from J, the junction kept 6 bases outside the gene matches. DNA for the CDR3: TGTGCCAGCAGCGCTAGACAGGGTGGCTATGGCTACACCTTC. The encoded protein is CASSARQGGYGYTF. The variable domain in full, completed from reference TRBV9 and TRBJ1-2, reads DSGVTQTPKHLITATGQRVTLRCSPRSGDLSVYWYQQSLDQGLQFLIQYYNGEERAKGNILERFSAQQFPDLHSELNLSSLELGDSALYFCASSARQGGYGYTFGSGTRLTVV.

The V and J genes are TRBV19 and TRBJ1-5, with D hard to call. This CDR3 contains 14 residues. The germline V gene encodes CDR1 LNHDA and CDR2 SQIVND (reference sequence). V lost 11 bases, J lost 3 bases, and 17 bases lay in between. The CDR3 DNA is TGTGCCTCTCGTCCTCCCTCCTACAATCAGCCCCAGCATTTT. It yields the protein CASRPPSYNQPQHF.

This clone was seen only a few times. Other DNA sequences in the sample encode the same CDR3. This chain uses TRBV6-6 with TRBJ2-1; D gene unclear. Trimming pared 5 bases from V and 4 bases from J, leaving 6 bases between. In germline, CDR1 is MNHNY, CDR2 SVGAGI (reference sequence). The CDR3 covers 12 residues. Here the CDR3 DNA reads TGTGCCAGCAGTCGGCCGTACAATGAGCAGTTCTTC. Its protein product is CASSRPYNEQFF.

The chain combines TRBV6-5 with TRBJ1-1; no clear D. CDR1 and CDR2 (germline): MNHEY, SVGAGI. Between the trimmed V and J ends, which lost 0 bases and 5 bases, there was a span of 7 bases. The CDR3 has 13 residues. CDR3 protein: CASSYSMGTEAFF. For the CDR3, the DNA is TGTGCCAGCAGTTACTCGATGGGAACTGAAGCTTTCTTT.

The CDR3 loop reads CASLQGNSSTDTQYF. CDR3 nucleotide sequence: TGTGCCAGTCTCCAGGGTAATTCGAGCACAGATACGCAGTATTTT. The chain employs TRBV7-9 and TRBJ2-3; maybe TRBD1 (5 bases). The CDR3 is 15 residues long. V lost 9 bases and J 0 bases, leaving 16 bases between the germline ends. In germline, CDR1 is SEHNR, CDR2 FQNEAQ (reference sequence).

This chain links TRBV27 with TRBJ2-7; 7 bases match TRBD1. V was clipped by 2 bases and J by 0 bases; unmatched bases: 7. Germline V gene sequence: CDR1 MNHEY, CDR2 SMNVEV (reference sequence). The CDR3 is 16 residues long. This CDR3 is CASSLNWGQLSYEQYF. The DNA of the CDR3 is TGTGCCAGCAGTTTAAATTGGGGACAGCTCTCCTACGAGCAGTACTTC.

This clone was observed a single time. The chain combines TRBV19 with TRBJ1-4, with TRBD1 as a possible D gene (5 bases). Deletions cut 3 bases from V and 7 bases from J, with 18 bases between. The CDR3 covers 16 residues. Germline V gene lookup returns CDR1 LNHDA and CDR2 SQIVND (reference sequence). The CDR3 coding sequence is TGTGCCAGTAGTATTCGGGGCAGGAGGTTTCGTGAAAAACTGTTTTTT. Its translation is CASSIRGRRFREKLFF.

This sequence joins TRBV7-9 and TRBJ2-7; D possibly matches TRBD1 or TRBD2 (6 bases each). Germline V gene data show CDR1 as SEHNR and CDR2 as FQNEAQ (reference sequence). V was cut by 1 base and J by 4 bases, with 11 bases left in between. The CDR3 spans 14 residues. The chain's CDR3 is CASSLGGGPYEQYF. The CDR3 region has the DNA TGTGCCAGCAGCTTAGGAGGGGGGCCTTACGAGCAGTACTTC.

This clone appeared a single time. The rearrangement joins TRBV28 to TRBJ2-2; 7 bases map to TRBD2. The CDR3 is 15 amino acids. Germline values: CDR1 MDHEN, CDR2 SYDVKM. V shed 2 bases and J 5 bases; nucleotides not matched to a gene: 5. Here the CDR3 DNA reads TGTGCCAGCAGTTTACGCGGGAGCGGGACCGGGGAGCTGTTTTTT. As protein: CASSLRGSGTGELFF. The full variable domain, in which reference TRBV28 and TRBJ2-2 provide the parts outside the CDR3, is DVKVTQSSRYLVKRTGEKVFLECVQDMDHENMFWYRQDPGLGLRLIYFSYDVKMKEKGDIPEGYSVSREKKERFSLILESASTNQTSMYLCASSLRGSGTGELFFGEGSRLTVL.

V is TRBV7-9 and J is TRBJ1-5; TRBD1 is a possible D gene (5 bases). CDR3 length: 16 amino acids. The germline gives CDR1 SEHNR, CDR2 FQNEAQ (reference sequence). The V and J ends lost 4 bases and 0 bases respectively, with 13 bases between them. In nucleotides, the CDR3 is TGTGCCAGCAGCTATCAGGGCCTCTATAGCAATCAGCCCCAGCATTTT. It is translated as CASSYQGLYSNQPQHF.

The rearrangement joins TRBV27 to TRBJ1-1; D is perhaps TRBD1 (5 bases). There are 14 residues in the CDR3. V shed 5 bases and J shed 5 bases, with 15 bases lying between them. In germline, CDR1 is MNHEY, CDR2 SMNVEV (reference sequence). The CDR3 protein is CASSPLTSGTEAFF. The DNA of the CDR3 is TGTGCCAGCAGTCCGCTAACATCAGGGACTGAAGCTTTCTTT.

V and J are TRBV11-2 and TRBJ2-7; D tentatively reads TRBD1 or TRBD2 (5 bases each). The CDR3 extends over 17 amino acids. The germline CDR1 and CDR2 sequences are SGHAT and FQNNGV. Trimming cost V 5 bases and J 3 bases, with 23 bases left between them. The CDR3 sequence: CASSDKNRDQGYYEQYF. The CDR3, as DNA: TGTGCCAGCAGCGACAAAAACCGGGACCAAGGCTACTACGAGCAGTACTTC.

The chain joins TRBV19 to TRBJ2-1, with a possible D match to TRBD2 (5 bases). The CDR3 totals 15 residues. Germline CDR1 reads LNHDA; CDR2 reads SQIVND (reference sequence). V gave up 9 bases and J gave up 1 base, with 16 bases separating them. The CDR3, as DNA: TGTGCCAGCGCGGTAGGAGGATCTTCCTACAATGAGCAGTTCTTC. This gives the protein CASAVGGSSYNEQFF.

This chain joins TRBV4-1 and TRBJ2-7; 11 bases are a match to TRBD2. The junction had 0 bases not matched to a gene; V was cut back by 0 bases and J by 2 bases. The germline V gene has CDR1 MGHRA and CDR2 YSYEKL. The CDR3 spans 15 residues. The CDR3 loop reads CASSQELAGAYEQYF. The CDR3, as DNA: TGCGCCAGCAGCCAAGAACTAGCGGGAGCCTACGAGCAGTACTTC.

This chain uses TRBV30 with TRBJ2-5; D may be TRBD2 (6 bases). Matching the DNA end better, TRBJ2-7 makes the J call doubtful. The CDR3 covers 13 residues. Per the germline V gene, CDR1 is GTSNPN and CDR2 is SVGIG (reference sequence). This CDR3 reads CAWKRLAPNEQYF. The CDR3 DNA reads as TGTGCCTGGAAAAGGCTAGCGCCCAACGAGCAGTACTTC.

The chain uses TRBV27 and TRBJ2-1, with 7 nucleotides matching TRBD1. V gave up 2 bases and J gave up 1 base; unmatched junction bases: 5. The CDR3 has 16 amino acids. Germline-derived CDR1 and CDR2 are MNHEY and SMNVEV (reference sequence). The CDR3 DNA reads as TGTGCCAGCAGTTTAAGGGGGCAGAATTCCTACAATGAGCAGTTCTTC. It codes for CASSLRGQNSYNEQFF.

The chain is built from TRBV5-1 and TRBJ2-7; 10 nucleotides match TRBD1. J gave up 3 bases and V 7 bases, and 7 bases lay outside the gene matches. CDR1 is SGHRS and CDR2 is YFSETQ in the germline V gene. The length of the CDR3 is 14 residues. CDR3 loop: CASSKTGGIYEQYF. In DNA, the CDR3 is TGCGCCAGCTCGAAGACAGGGGGCATCTACGAGCAGTACTTC.

The V and J genes are TRBV27 and TRBJ2-7, with D unclear. The germline gives CDR1 MNHEY, CDR2 SMNVEV (reference sequence). V was shortened by 0 bases and J by 5 bases, with 11 bases between the two germline ends. CDR3 length: 14 amino acids. CDR3 sequence reads: CASSLSVTTHEQYF. For the CDR3, the DNA is TGTGCCAGCAGTTTATCGGTTACGACCCACGAGCAGTACTTC.

The chain uses TRBV6-4 and TRBJ2-1; 13 nucleotides line up with TRBD2. This CDR3 spans 15 amino acids. Germline V lookup: CDR1 MRHNA, CDR2 SNTAGT. Unmatched junction bases numbered 8, after V lost 6 bases and J lost 9 bases. This chain's CDR3 is CASSQLAGGPSEQFF. CDR3 bases: TGTGCCAGCAGCCAACTAGCGGGAGGGCCTAGTGAGCAGTTCTTC.

The rearrangement joins TRBV9 to TRBJ2-7; 9 bases line up with TRBD1. CDR3 length: 13 residues. V lost 4 bases, J lost 4 bases, and 3 bases stayed unmatched. CDR1 is SGDLS and CDR2 is YYNGEE in the germline V gene. In nucleotides, the CDR3 is TGTGCCAGCAGCAGCGGGACAGGGTACGAGCAGTACTTC. Encoded protein: CASSSGTGYEQYF. Looking up the rest from reference TRBV9 and TRBJ2-7 gives the full variable domain: DSGVTQTPKHLITATGQRVTLRCSPRSGDLSVYWYQQSLDQGLQFLIQYYNGEERAKGNILERFSAQQFPDLHSELNLSSLELGDSALYFCASSSGTGYEQYFGPGTRLTVT.

The genes are TRBV7-6 and TRBJ2-7; D perhaps matches TRBD2 (5 bases). Germline CDR1 SGHVS, CDR2 FNYEAQ. Trimming took 0 bases from V and 2 from J, leaving 17 bases between them. This CDR3 spans 17 amino acids. The CDR3 nucleotides read TGTGCCAGCAGCTTAGCTTCGTCGGTAGCGTACGCCTACGAGCAGTACTTC. It yields the protein CASSLASSVAYAYEQYF.

J is TRBJ2-5 and V is TRBV6-6, with 11 nucleotides matching TRBD2. CDR3 length: 16 amino acids. V gave up 6 bases and J gave up 2 bases; unmatched junction bases: 8. The germline gives CDR1 MNHNY, CDR2 SVGAGI (reference sequence). CDR3 coding DNA: TGTGCCAGCAGCTCCGGACTAGCGGGTTATCAAGAGACCCAGTACTTC. As protein: CASSSGLAGYQETQYF.